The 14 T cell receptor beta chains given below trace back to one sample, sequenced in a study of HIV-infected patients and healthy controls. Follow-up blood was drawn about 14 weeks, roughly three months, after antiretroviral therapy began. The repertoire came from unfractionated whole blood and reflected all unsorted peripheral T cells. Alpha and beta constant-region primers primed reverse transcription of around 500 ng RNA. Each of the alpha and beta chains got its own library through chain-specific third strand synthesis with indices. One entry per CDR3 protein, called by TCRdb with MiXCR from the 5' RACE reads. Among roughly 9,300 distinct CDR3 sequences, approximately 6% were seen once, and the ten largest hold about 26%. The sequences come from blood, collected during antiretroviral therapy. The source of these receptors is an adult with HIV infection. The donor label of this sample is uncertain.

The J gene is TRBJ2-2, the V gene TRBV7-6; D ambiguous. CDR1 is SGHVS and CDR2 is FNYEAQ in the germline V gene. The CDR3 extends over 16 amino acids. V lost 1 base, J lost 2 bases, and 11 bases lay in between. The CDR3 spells CASSLGSVGNTGELFF. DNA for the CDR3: TGTGCCAGCAGCTTAGGTTCAGTCGGAAACACCGGGGAGCTGTTTTTT.

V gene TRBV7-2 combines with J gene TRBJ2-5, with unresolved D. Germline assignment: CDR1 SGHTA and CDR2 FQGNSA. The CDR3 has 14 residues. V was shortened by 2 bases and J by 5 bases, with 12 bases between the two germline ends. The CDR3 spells CASSLFGSRETQYF. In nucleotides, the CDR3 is TGTGCCAGCAGCTTATTTGGCAGTAGGGAGACCCAGTACTTC.

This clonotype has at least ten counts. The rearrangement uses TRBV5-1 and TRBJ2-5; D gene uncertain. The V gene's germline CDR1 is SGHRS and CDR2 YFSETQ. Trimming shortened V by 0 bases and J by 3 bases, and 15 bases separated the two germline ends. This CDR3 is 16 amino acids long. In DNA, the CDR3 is TGCGCCAGCAGCTTGGCCCCGATAGCACCCGAAGAGACCCAGTACTTC. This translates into CASSLAPIAPEETQYF.

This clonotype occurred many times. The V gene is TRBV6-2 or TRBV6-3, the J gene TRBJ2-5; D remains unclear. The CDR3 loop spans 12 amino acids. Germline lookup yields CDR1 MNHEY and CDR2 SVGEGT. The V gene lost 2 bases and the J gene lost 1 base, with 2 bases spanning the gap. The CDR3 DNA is TGTGCCAGCAGTTACCCCCAAGAGACCCAGTACTTC. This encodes CASSYPQETQYF.

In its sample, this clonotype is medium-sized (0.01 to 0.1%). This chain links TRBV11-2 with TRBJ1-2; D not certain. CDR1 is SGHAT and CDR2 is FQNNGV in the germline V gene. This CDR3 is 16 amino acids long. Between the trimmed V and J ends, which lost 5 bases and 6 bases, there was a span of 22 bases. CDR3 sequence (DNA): TGTGCCAGCAGCCAAGACCCGCGGGGAGATCGGAATGGCTACACCTTC. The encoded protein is CASSQDPRGDRNGYTF. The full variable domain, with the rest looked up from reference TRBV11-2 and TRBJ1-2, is EAGVAQSPRYKIIEKRQSVAFWCNPISGHATLYWYQQILGQGPKLLIQFQNNGVVDDSQLPKDRFSAERLKGVDSTLKIQPAKLEDSAVYLCASSQDPRGDRNGYTFGSGTRLTVV.

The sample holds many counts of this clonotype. Written as DNA, the CDR3 is TGTGCCAGCAGCTACGACAGTGAGAGCTCCTACGAGCAGTACTTC. It codes for CASSYDSESSYEQYF. The genes are TRBV7-6 and TRBJ2-7, with D perhaps matching TRBD1 (5 bases). Germline V gives CDR1 SGHVS, CDR2 FNYEAQ. The CDR3 runs to 15 residues. V gave up 4 bases and J gave up 0 bases, with 13 bases separating them.

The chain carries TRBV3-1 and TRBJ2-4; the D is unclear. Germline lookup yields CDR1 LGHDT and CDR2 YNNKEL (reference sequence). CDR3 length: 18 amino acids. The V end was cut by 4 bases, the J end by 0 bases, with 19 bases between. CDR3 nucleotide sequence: TGTGCCAGCAGCCCAGGTCAGATAGCTCACCTAGCCAAAAACATTCAGTACTTC. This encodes CASSPGQIAHLAKNIQYF.

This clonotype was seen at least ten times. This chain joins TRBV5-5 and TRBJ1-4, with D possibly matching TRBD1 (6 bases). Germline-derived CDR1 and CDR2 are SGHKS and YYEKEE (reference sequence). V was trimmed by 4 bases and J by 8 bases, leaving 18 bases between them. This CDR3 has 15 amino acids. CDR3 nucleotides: TGTGCCAGCAGCCACCCCAGGGGTCGAAGCGAAAAACTGTTTTTT. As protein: CASSHPRGRSEKLFF.

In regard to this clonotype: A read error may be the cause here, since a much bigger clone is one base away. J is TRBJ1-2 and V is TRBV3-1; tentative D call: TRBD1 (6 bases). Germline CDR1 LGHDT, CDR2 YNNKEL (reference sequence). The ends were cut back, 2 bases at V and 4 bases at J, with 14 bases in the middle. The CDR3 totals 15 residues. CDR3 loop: CASSQSGTTGYGYTF. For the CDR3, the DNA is TGTGCCAGCAGCCAAAGTGGGACAACGGGCTATGGCTACACCTTC.

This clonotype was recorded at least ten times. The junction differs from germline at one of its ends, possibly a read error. CDR3 sequence reads: CASREDSPNQPQHF. CDR3 DNA sequence: TGTGCCAGCAGGGAAGACAGCCCCAATCAGCCCCAGCATTTT. The rearrangement links TRBV6-1 to TRBJ1-5, with D possibly matching TRBD1 (5 bases). Germline CDR1 reads MNHNS; CDR2 reads SASEGT. The CDR3 is made up of 14 amino acids.

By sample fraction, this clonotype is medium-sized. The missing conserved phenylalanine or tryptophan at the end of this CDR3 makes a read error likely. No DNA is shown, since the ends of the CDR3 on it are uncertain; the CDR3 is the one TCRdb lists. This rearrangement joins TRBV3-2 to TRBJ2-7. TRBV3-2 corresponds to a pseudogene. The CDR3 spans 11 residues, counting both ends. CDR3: CASSQVVDRTC.

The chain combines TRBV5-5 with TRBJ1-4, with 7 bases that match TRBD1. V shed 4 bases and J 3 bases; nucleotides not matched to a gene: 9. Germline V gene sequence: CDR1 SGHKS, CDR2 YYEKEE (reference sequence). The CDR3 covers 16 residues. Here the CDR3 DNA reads TGTGCCAGCAGCGACTCCCAAGGGGGCTCTAATGAAAAACTGTTTTTT. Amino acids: CASSDSQGGSNEKLFF.

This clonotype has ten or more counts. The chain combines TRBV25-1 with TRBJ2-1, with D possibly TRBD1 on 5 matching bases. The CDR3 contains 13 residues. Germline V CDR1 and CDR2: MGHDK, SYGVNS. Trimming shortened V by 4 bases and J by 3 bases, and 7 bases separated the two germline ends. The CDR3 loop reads CASSAGYYNEQFF. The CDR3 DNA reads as TGTGCCAGCAGTGCAGGGTACTACAATGAGCAGTTCTTC.

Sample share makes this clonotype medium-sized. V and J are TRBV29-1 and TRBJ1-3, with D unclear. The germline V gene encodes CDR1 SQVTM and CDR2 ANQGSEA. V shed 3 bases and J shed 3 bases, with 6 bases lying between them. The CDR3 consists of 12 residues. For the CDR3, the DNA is TGCAGCGTTGATGGAGGTGGAAACACCATATATTTT. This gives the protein CSVDGGGNTIYF.